These T cell receptor beta chains were read from a single sample in a study of cytomegalovirus exposure and HLA in healthy donors. The data were produced by immunoSEQ multiplex PCR, yet TCRdb's version contains in-frame clones alone and is incomplete. The sample contains 65,000 to 85,000 clones, approximately 67% of which appear only once. Material for sequencing was PBMCs. The source of these receptors is a woman in her twenties or thirties in good health and CMV-seronegative. Each CDR3 is given without its conserved first and last residue. The order of the fields is clone size, CDR3 length, V gene, CDR3 protein. Expanded clones get a size class; other rows say once, few or many, or leave the size out.

>.|12|TRBV7-6
ASSLVGGSNEQY
>.|13|TRBV11-3
ASSLNSGTGMGYT
>.|14|TRBV19
ASSSQGQGGSYEQY
>few|13|TRBV6-1
ASSEVQGSGNTIY
>few|13|TRBV28
ASSTASGGGGTQY
>.|13|TRBV30
AWSVLGTAHQPQH
>.|14|TRBV5-6
ASSLPGQGITGELF
>.|11|TRBV6-1
ASRGAVDQPQH
>.|14|TRBV6-6
ASNYRGDGSSYEQY
>.|10|TRBV7-9
STRDLDNEQF
>.|11|TRBV6-5
ASSRDRQETQY
>.|15|TRBV7-9
ASSGQGGQSSAGELF
>once|13|TRBV28
ASRPDRGLSTEAF
>.|12|TRBV6-1
ASREQGVTDTQY
>.|12|TRBV19
ASGTGLANEKLF
>.|10|TRBV6-5
ASSEQGAELF
>.|12|TRBV6-5
ASSYLEGGETQY
>.|14|TRBV11-2
ASSLEVLAGVYEQY
>.|12|TRBV5-4
ASNPQGMDYGYT
>few|12|TRBV15
ATSISVGAYEQY
>.|15|TRBV29-1
SVEDNIGGARGYGYT
>.|11|TRBV7-6
ASSSSAKNIQY
>.|13|TRBV7-9
ASSLGAISTDTQY
>.|12|TRBV28
ASSPRQDRNEQF
>.|10|TRBV2
ASRGQGKKLF
>.|12|TRBV18
ASSPRTGGSEQY
>few|14|TRBV19
ASSIETGRGYNEQF